This T cell receptor beta chain derives from a study of cytomegalovirus exposure and HLA in healthy donors. Whole-study results and caveats: In vitro work confirmed that a few CMV-associated chains recognize CMV antigens.

Looked up from germline, CDR1 is SEHNR and CDR2 is FQNEAQ (reference sequence). The CDR3 sequence is 15 residues long. The V segment lost 5 bases and the J segment 4 bases; nucleotides outside the gene matches: 10. Concerning this clone: The antigen remains unidentified.

60 Vbeta and 13 Jbeta primers were used in PCR. The assay was immunoSEQ multiplex PCR, and TCRdb's table has in-frame clones only and misses some. This sample has roughly 190,000 clones, with roughly 73% found just once. Input material: PBMCs. The J gene is TRBJ1-1, the V gene TRBV7-9; TRBD1 matches at 7 bases. The source is a woman between 25 and 40 years old in good health and CMV-seronegative. Here the CDR3 reads CASSPLQGTSTEAFF. In DNA form, the CDR3 reads TGTGCCAGCAGCCCACTACAGGGGACGAGCACTGAAGCTTTCTTT.